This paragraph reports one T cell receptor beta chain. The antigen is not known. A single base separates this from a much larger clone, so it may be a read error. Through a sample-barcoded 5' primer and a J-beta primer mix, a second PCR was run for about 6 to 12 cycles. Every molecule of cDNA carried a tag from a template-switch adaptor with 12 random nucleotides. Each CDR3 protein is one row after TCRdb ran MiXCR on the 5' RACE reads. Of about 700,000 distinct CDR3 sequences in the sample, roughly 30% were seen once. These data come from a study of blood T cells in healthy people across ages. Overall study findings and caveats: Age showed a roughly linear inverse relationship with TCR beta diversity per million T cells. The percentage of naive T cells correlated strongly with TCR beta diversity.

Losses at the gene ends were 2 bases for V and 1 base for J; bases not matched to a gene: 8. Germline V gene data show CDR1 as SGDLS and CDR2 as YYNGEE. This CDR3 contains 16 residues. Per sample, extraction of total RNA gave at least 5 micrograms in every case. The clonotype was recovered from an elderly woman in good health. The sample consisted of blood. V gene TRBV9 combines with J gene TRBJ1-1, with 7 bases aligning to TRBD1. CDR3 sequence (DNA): TGTGCCAGCAGCGTCGGGTGGGGACAGACGAACACTGAAGCTTTCTTT. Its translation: CASSVGWGQTNTEAFF.